This TCR beta chain was observed in a study of OX40 agonist ivuxolimab in advanced cancers. Profiling relied on immunoSEQ multiplex PCR, and the TCRdb table lists in-frame clones only, not all of them. This sample yields 60,000 to 85,000 clones, of which just under 85% are seen a single time; about 1.8% belongs to the top ten. Germline V CDR1 and CDR2: SQVTM, ANQGSEA. There are 13 residues in the CDR3. Trimming removed 4 bases at V and 1 base at J, with 10 bases between. The J gene is TRBJ1-1, the V gene TRBV29-1; D is undetermined. The sequence was obtained from an adult with an advanced solid tumor such as melanoma, head and neck, liver or kidney cancer. The sequencing here drew on CD4+ or CD8+ T cells sorted from blood, taken in a trial of the OX40 agonist ivuxolimab. The CDR3 is CSVGDQRNTEAFF. The CDR3 nucleotides read TGCAGCGTTGGCGACCAGAGGAACACTGAAGCTTTCTTT.